The 6 T cell receptor beta chains reported below all come from one sample, sequenced in a study of post-analysis software for immune sequencing data. Findings of the study overall: Compared with controls, patients had more of about 5 TRBV segments, including TRBV5-6, TRBV5-1 and TRBV20-1.

Tagging with unique molecular identifiers was a feature of the TCR beta cDNA libraries. MiXCR, applied by TCRdb to the PCR reads, yields one record per CDR3 protein. The sample lists roughly 540,000 distinct CDR3 sequences, roughly 34% occurring once. Their specific antigens are unknown. Sample: blood. Source of these receptors: a girl aged 2-17 years with multiple sclerosis.

This clonotype has ten or more counts. This CDR3 reads CASSYYGSKTQYF. As DNA, the CDR3 is TGTGCCAGCAGTTACTACGGGAGCAAGACCCAGTACTTC. The chain carries TRBV6-5 and TRBJ2-5; a possible D gene is TRBD2 (6 bases). V was clipped by 1 base and J by 6 bases, with 9 bases between them. Germline V gene lookup returns CDR1 MNHEY and CDR2 SVGAGI. The CDR3 loop spans 13 amino acids.

This clonotype has just a few counts. J is TRBJ2-3 and V is TRBV5-1; tentative D call: TRBD2 (5 bases). The V gene lost 0 bases and the J gene lost 1 base, with 12 bases spanning the gap. Germline CDR1 reads SGHRS; CDR2 reads YFSETQ. The CDR3 has 16 residues. CDR3 coding DNA: TGCGCCAGCAGCTTGGGGGCTAGCCGTGGCACAGATACGCAGTATTTT. Amino acid sequence: CASSLGASRGTDTQYF.

In its sample, this clonotype was seen a few times. J is TRBJ1-1 and V is TRBV5-6; D not certain. The germline V gene encodes CDR1 SGHDT and CDR2 YYEEEE. The CDR3 covers 12 residues. The germline V and J ends were trimmed by 2 bases and 5 bases, with 7 bases remaining between them. The CDR3 DNA reads as TGTGCCAGCAGCTTAATTCGTACTGAAGCTTTCTTT. It is translated as CASSLIRTEAFF.

The chain employs TRBV2 and TRBJ2-1; D tentatively fits TRBD1 or TRBD2 (6 bases each). The CDR3 runs 15 residues. Deletions cut 6 bases from V and 0 bases from J, with 12 bases between. The germline V gene has CDR1 SNHLY and CDR2 FYNNEI. The CDR3 here is CASSGGSSSYNEQFF. CDR3 in DNA: TGTGCCAGCAGCGGGGGCTCGAGCTCCTACAATGAGCAGTTCTTC. The full variable domain, in which reference TRBV2 and TRBJ2-1 provide the parts outside the CDR3, is EPEVTQTPSHQVTQMGQEVILRCVPISNHLYFYWYRQILGQKVEFLVSFYNNEISEKSEIFDDQFSVERPDGSNFTLKIRSTKLEDSAMYFCASSGGSSSYNEQFFGPGTRLTVL.

The gene calls are TRBV5-1 and TRBJ2-2; D ambiguous. Germline V CDR1 and CDR2: SGHRS, YFSETQ. The V gene lost 2 bases and the J gene lost 2 bases, with 10 bases spanning the gap. The CDR3 sequence is 15 residues long. The CDR3 sequence: CASSFDGPNTGELFF. Written as DNA, the CDR3 is TGCGCCAGCAGCTTTGACGGCCCCAACACCGGGGAGCTGTTTTTT.

The chain recombines TRBV14 with TRBJ2-1; 9 positions match TRBD2. The V and J ends lost 6 bases and 8 bases, in that order; junction bases with no gene match: 11. CDR1 SGHDN and CDR2 FVKESK come from the germline V gene. The CDR3 sequence is 15 residues long. CDR3 protein: CASSPLRGGPYEQFF. Here the CDR3 DNA reads TGTGCCAGCAGTCCTCTGCGGGGGGGGCCGTATGAGCAGTTCTTC.